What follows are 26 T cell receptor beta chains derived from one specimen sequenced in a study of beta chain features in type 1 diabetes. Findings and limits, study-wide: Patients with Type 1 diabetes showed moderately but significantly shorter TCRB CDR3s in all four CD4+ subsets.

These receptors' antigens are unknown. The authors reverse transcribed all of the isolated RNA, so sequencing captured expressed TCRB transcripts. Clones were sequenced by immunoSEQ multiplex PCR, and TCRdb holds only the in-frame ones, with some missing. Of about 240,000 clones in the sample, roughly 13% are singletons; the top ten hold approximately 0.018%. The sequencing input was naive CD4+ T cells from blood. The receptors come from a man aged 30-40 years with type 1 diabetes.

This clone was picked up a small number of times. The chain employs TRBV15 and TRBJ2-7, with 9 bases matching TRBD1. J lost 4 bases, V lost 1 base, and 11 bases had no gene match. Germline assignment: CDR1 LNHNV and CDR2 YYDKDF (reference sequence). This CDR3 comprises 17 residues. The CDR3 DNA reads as TGTGCCACCAGCAGAGGCCCTATAGGGGACAGGGCATACGAGCAGTACTTC. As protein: CATSRGPIGDRAYEQYF.

CDR3 sequence: CASSYRDRAYEQYF. For the CDR3, the DNA is TGTGCCAGCAGTTACCGGGACAGGGCGTACGAGCAGTACTTC. The genes are TRBV6-5 and TRBJ2-7, with 9 bases aligning to TRBD1. J lost 4 bases, V lost 2 bases, and 3 bases had no gene match. CDR1 and CDR2 from the germline V gene are MNHEY and SVGAGI. CDR3 length: 14 amino acids.

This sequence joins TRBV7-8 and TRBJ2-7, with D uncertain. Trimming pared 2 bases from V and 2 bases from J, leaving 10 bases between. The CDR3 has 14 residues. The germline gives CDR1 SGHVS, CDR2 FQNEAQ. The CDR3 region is CASSLHLPTYEQYF. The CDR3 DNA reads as TGTGCCAGCAGCTTACACTTACCGACCTACGAGCAGTACTTC.

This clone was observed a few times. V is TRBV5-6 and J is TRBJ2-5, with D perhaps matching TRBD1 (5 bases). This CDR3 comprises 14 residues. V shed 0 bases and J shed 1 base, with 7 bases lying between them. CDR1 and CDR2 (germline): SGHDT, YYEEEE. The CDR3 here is CASSLGGPQETQYF. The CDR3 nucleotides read TGTGCCAGCAGCTTGGGGGGCCCCCAAGAGACCCAGTACTTC.

DNA for the CDR3: TGTGCCAGCAGGCCGGGACAGGGGGCGGACGAGCAGTACTTC. Its protein product is CASRPGQGADEQYF. The chain recombines TRBV2 with TRBJ2-7; 12 nucleotides agree with TRBD1. The length of the CDR3 is 14 residues. V shed 6 bases and J 5 bases; nucleotides not matched to a gene: 5. CDR1 and CDR2 (germline): SNHLY, FYNNEI.

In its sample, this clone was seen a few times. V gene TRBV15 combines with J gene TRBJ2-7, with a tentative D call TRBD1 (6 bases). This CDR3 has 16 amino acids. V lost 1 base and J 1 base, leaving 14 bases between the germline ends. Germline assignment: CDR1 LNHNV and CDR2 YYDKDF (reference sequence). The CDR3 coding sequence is TGTGCCACCAGCAGAGGGGTAAACAGGGCTTCCTACGAGCAGTACTTC. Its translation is CATSRGVNRASYEQYF.

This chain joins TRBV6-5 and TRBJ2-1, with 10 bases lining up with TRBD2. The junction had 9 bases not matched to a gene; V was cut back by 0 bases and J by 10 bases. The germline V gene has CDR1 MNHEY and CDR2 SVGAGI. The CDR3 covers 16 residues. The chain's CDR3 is CASSYSLAGGKGEQFF. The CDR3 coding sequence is TGTGCCAGCAGTTACTCTTTAGCGGGAGGCAAAGGGGAGCAGTTCTTC.

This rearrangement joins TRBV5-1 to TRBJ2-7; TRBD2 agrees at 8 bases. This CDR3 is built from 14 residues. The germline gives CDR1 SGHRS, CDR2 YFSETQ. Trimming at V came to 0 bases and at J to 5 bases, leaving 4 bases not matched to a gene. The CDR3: CASSLGGRRDEQYF. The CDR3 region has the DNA TGCGCCAGCAGCTTGGGCGGGAGGAGAGACGAGCAGTACTTC.

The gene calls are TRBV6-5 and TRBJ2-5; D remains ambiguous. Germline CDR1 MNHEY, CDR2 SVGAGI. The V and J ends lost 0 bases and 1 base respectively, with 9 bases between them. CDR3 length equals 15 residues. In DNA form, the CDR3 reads TGTGCCAGCAGTTACTCGTCGCGTCTCCAAGAGACCCAGTACTTC. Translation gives CASSYSSRLQETQYF.

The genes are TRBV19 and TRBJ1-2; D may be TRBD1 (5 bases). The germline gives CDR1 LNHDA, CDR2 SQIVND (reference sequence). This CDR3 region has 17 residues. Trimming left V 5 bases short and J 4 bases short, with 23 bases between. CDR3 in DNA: TGTGCCAGTAGTTCCATCGGACTATCTCAGGGTGGCTATGGCTACACCTTC. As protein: CASSSIGLSQGGYGYTF.

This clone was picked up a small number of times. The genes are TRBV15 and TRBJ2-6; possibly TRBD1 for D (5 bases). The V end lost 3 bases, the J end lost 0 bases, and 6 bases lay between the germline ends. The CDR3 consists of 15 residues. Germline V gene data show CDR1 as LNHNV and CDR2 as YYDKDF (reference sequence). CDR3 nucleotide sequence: TGTGCCACCAGCAGCAGGGACTCTGGGGCCAACGTCCTGACTTTC. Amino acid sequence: CATSSRDSGANVLTF.

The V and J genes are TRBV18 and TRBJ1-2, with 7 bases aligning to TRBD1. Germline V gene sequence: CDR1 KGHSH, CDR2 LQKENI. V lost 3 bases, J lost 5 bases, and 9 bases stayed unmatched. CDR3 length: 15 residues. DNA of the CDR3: TGTGCCAGCTCACCGGCCGGGACAGTAATGTATGGCTACACCTTC. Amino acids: CASSPAGTVMYGYTF.

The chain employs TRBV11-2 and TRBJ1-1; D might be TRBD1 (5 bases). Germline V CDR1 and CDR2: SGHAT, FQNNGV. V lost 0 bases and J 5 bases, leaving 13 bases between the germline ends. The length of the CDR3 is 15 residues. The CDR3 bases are TGTGCCAGCAGCTTAGAAGGCAGGGTTCGAACTGAAGCTTTCTTT. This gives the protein CASSLEGRVRTEAFF.

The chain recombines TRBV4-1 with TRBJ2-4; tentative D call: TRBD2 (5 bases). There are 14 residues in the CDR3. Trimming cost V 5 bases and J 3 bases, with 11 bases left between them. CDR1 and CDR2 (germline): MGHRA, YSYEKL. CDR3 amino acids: CASSEGDNKNIQYF. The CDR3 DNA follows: TGCGCCAGCAGCGAGGGAGACAACAAAAACATTCAGTACTTC.

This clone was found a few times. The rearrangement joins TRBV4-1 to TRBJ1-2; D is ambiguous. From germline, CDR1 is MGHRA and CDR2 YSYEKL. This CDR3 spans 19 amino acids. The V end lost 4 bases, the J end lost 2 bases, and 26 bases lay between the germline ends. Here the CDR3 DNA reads TGCGCCAGCAGCCCAGGCCACGGCCCCCCGCCCCTTCGGAACTATGGCTACACCTTC. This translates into CASSPGHGPPPLRNYGYTF.

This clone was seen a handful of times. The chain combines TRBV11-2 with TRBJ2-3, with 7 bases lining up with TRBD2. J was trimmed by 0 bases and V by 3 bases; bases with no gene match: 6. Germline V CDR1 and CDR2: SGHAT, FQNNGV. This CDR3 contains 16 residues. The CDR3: CASSFSSGTSTDTQYF. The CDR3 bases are TGTGCCAGCAGCTTCTCTAGCGGAACTAGCACAGATACGCAGTATTTT. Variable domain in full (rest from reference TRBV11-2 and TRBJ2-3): EAGVAQSPRYKIIEKRQSVAFWCNPISGHATLYWYQQILGQGPKLLIQFQNNGVVDDSQLPKDRFSAERLKGVDSTLKIQPAKLEDSAVYLCASSFSSGTSTDTQYFGPGTRLTVL.

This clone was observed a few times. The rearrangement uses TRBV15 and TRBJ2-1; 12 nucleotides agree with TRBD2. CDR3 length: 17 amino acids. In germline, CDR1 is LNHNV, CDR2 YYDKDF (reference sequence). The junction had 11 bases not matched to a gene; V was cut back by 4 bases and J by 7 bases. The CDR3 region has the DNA TGTGCCACCAGCATGTGGCCACCTAGCGGGGGGGTTAATGAGCAGTTCTTC. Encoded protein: CATSMWPPSGGVNEQFF. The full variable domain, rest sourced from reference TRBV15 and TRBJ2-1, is DAMVIQNPRYQVTQFGKPVTLSCSQTLNHNVMYWYQQKSSQAPKLLFHYYDKDFNNEADTPDNFQSRRPNTSFCFLDIRSPGLGDTAMYLCATSMWPPSGGVNEQFFGPGTRLTVL.

In nucleotides, the CDR3 is TGCGCCAGCAGCCAAGACCGGACAGGGGGTCATGGCTACACCTTC. Amino acid sequence: CASSQDRTGGHGYTF. This sequence joins TRBV4-1 and TRBJ1-2; 10 nucleotides line up with TRBD1. CDR1 is MGHRA and CDR2 is YSYEKL in the germline V gene. This CDR3 is built from 15 residues. J lost 6 bases, V lost 0 bases, and 4 bases had no gene match.

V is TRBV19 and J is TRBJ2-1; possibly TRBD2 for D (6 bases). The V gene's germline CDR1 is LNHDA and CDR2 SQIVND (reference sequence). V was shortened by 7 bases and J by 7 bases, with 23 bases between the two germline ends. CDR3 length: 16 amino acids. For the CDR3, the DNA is TGTGCCAGTACGGGACGTGGGGCGGATCGGGAGAATGAGCAGTTCTTC. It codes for CASTGRGADRENEQFF.

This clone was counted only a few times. The CDR3 DNA is TGTGCCAGCACAATAGACAGGGGGGGGGAGACCCAGTACTTC. It yields the protein CASTIDRGGETQYF. V is TRBV2 and J is TRBJ2-5; TRBD1 aligns across 9 bases. V trimming: 7 bases; J trimming: 5 bases; junction bases outside the gene matches: 8. Germline V lookup: CDR1 SNHLY, CDR2 FYNNEI. CDR3 length: 14 residues.

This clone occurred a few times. CDR3: CAWKGQSTSGGARSSYNEQFF. DNA for the CDR3: TGTGCCTGGAAAGGTCAATCGACTAGCGGGGGCGCCCGTAGCTCCTACAATGAGCAGTTCTTC. The chain has TRBV30 and TRBJ2-1, with TRBD2 matching 12 bases. This CDR3 is 21 amino acids long. J was trimmed by 0 bases and V by 4 bases; bases with no gene match: 19. Germline lookup yields CDR1 GTSNPN and CDR2 SVGIG (reference sequence).

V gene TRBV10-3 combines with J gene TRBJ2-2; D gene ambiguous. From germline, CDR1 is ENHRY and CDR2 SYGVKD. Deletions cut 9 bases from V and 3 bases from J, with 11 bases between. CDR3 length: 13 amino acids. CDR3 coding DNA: TGTGCCATAAACTCTAGAGACACCGGGGAGCTGTTTTTT. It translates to CAINSRDTGELFF.

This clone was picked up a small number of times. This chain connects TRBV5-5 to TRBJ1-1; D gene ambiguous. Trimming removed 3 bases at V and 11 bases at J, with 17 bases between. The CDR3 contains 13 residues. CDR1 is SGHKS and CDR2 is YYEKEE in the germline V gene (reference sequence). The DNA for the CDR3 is TGTGCCAGCAGCTCCTTAGCGGCGGCGAACGCTTTCTTT. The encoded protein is CASSSLAAANAFF.

CDR3 region: CASSPTGTDLYEQYF. The CDR3 nucleotides are TGTGCCAGCAGCCCGACCGGGACAGATCTCTACGAGCAGTACTTC. The gene calls are TRBV7-2 and TRBJ2-7; 7 nucleotides match TRBD1. This CDR3 comprises 15 residues. The germline V gene encodes CDR1 SGHTA and CDR2 FQGNSA. Trimming removed 5 bases from V and 3 bases from J; junction bases left unmatched: 10. The whole variable domain, filled in from reference TRBV7-2 and TRBJ2-7, reads GAGVSQSPSNKVTEKGKDVELRCDPISGHTALYWYRQSLGQGLEFLIYFQGNSAPDKSGLPSDRFSAERTGGSVSTLTIQRTQQEDSAVYLCASSPTGTDLYEQYFGPGTRLTVT.

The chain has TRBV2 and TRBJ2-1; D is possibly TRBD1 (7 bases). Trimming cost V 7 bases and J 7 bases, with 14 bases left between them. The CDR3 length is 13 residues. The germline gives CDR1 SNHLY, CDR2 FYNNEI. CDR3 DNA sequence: TGTGCCAGCAAAGACCCAGGGGGGAATGAGCAGTTCTTC. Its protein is CASKDPGGNEQFF.

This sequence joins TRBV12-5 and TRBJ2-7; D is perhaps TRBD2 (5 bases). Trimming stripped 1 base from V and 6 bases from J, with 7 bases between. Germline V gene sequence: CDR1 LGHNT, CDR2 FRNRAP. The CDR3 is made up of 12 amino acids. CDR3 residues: CASGLDTSEQYF. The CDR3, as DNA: TGTGCTAGTGGTTTGGACACTAGCGAGCAGTACTTC.